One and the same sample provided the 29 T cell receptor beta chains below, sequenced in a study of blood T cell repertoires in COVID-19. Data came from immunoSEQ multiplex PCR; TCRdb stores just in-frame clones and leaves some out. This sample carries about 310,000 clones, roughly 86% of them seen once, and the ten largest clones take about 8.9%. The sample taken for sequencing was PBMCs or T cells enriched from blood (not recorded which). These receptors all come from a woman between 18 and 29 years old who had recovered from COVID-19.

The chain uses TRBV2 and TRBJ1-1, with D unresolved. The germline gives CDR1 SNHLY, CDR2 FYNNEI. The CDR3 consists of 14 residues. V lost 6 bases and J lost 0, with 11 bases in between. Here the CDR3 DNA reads TGTGCCAGCAGGGAGGTCCTATTGAACACTGAAGCTTTCTTT. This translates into CASREVLLNTEAFF.

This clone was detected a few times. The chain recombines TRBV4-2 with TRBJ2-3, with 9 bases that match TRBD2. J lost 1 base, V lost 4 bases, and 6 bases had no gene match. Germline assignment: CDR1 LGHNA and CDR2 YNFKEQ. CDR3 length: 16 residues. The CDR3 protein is CASSPSGGWGTDTQYF. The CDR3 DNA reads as TGTGCCAGCAGCCCAAGCGGGGGGTGGGGCACAGATACGCAGTATTTT.

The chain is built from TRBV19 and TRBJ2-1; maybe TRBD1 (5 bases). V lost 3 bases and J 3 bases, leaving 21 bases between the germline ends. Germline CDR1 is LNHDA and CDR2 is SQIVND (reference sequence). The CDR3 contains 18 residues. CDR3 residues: CASSISQGHVSVYNEQFF. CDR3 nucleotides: TGTGCCAGTAGTATTTCGCAGGGCCACGTATCGGTCTACAATGAGCAGTTCTTC.

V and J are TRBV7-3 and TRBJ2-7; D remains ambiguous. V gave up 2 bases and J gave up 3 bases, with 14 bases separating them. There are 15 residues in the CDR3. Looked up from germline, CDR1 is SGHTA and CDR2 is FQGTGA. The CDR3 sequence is CASSLGVGSNYEQYF. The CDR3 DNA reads TGTGCCAGCAGCTTAGGAGTAGGCAGTAACTACGAGCAGTACTTC.

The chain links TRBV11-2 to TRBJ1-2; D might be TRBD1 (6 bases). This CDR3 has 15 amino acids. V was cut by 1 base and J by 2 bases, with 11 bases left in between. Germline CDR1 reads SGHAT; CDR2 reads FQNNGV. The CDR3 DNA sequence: TGTGCCAGCAGCTTAGCCCCCGGGACAAACTATGGCTACACCTTC. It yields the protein CASSLAPGTNYGYTF.

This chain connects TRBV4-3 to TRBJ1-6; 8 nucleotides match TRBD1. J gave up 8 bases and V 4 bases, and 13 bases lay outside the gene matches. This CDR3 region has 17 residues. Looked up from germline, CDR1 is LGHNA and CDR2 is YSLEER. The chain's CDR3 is CASSLMPGQVIDSPLHF. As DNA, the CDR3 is TGCGCCAGCAGCCTTATGCCGGGACAGGTGATAGATTCACCCCTCCACTTT.

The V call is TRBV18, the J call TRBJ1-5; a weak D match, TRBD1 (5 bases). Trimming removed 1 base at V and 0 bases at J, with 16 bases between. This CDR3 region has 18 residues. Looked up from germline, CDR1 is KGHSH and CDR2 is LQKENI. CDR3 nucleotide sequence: TGTGCCAGCTCACCACAGGGGCCACCCAATTATAGCAATCAGCCCCAGCATTTT. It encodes CASSPQGPPNYSNQPQHF. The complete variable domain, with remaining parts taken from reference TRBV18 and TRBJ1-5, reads NAGVMQNPRHLVRRRGQEARLRCSPMKGHSHVYWYRQLPEEGLKFMVYLQKENIIDESGMPKERFSAEFPKEGPSILRIQQVVRGDSAAYFCASSPQGPPNYSNQPQHFGDGTRLSIL.

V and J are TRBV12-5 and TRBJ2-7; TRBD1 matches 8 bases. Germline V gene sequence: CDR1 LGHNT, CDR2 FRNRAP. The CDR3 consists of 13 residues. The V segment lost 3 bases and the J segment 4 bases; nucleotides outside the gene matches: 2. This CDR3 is CASGFDRGYEQYF. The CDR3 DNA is TGTGCTAGTGGTTTTGACAGGGGTTACGAGCAGTACTTC.

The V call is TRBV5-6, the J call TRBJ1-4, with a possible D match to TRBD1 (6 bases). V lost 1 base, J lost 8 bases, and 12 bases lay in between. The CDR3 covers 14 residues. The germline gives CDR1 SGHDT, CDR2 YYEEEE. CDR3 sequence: CASSLTGSNEKLFF. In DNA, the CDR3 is TGTGCCAGCAGCTTGACAGGGAGTAACGAAAAACTGTTTTTT.

CDR3 sequence: CASSLDLGPSNTEAFF. CDR3 sequence (DNA): TGTGCCAGCAGCTTAGATCTGGGGCCTTCGAACACTGAAGCTTTCTTT. This chain connects TRBV7-8 to TRBJ1-1; a possible D gene is TRBD1 (5 bases). The CDR3 has 16 amino acids. The germline V gene has CDR1 SGHVS and CDR2 FQNEAQ. V was trimmed by 1 base and J by 1 base, leaving 13 bases between them. The whole variable domain, remainder taken from reference TRBV7-8 and TRBJ1-1, is GAGVSQSPRYKVAKRGQDVALRCDPISGHVSLFWYQQALGQGPEFLTYFQNEAQLDKSGLPSDRFFAERPEGSVSTLKIQRTQQEDSAVYLCASSLDLGPSNTEAFFGQGTRLTVV.

CDR3 in DNA: TGTGCCTGGAGTGTTCCTTTAGACAGGGGCGCGGGGGAGCAGTACTTC. It translates to CAWSVPLDRGAGEQYF. V gene TRBV30 combines with J gene TRBJ2-7; 8 nucleotides align to TRBD1. The CDR3 length is 16 residues. Germline CDR1 reads GTSNPN; CDR2 reads SVGIG (reference sequence). V was clipped by 0 bases and J by 7 bases; unmatched bases: 14.

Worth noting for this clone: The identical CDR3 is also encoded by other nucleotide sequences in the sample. The CDR3 DNA follows: TGTGCCAGCAGTTTTCGGGGCACTGAAGCTTTCTTT. Residues: CASSFRGTEAFF. The rearrangement links TRBV28 to TRBJ1-1, with D unresolved. The germline CDR1 and CDR2 sequences are MDHEN and SYDVKM. Trimming shortened V by 3 bases and J by 4 bases, and 6 bases separated the two germline ends. The CDR3 consists of 12 residues.

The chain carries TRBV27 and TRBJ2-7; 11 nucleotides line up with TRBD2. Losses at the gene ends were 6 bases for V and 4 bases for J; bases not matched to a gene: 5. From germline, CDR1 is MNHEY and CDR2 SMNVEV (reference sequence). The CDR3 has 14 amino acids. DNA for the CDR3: TGTGCCAGCAGAGTAGCGGGGGGGCTTTACGAGCAGTACTTC. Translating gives CASRVAGGLYEQYF.

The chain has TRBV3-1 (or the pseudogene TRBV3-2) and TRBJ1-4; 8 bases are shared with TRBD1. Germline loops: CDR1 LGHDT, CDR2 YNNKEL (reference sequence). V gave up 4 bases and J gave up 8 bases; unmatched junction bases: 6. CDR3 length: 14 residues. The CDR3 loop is CASSLDREGEKLFF. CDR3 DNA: TGTGCCAGCAGCCTGGACAGGGAGGGGGAAAAACTGTTTTTT.

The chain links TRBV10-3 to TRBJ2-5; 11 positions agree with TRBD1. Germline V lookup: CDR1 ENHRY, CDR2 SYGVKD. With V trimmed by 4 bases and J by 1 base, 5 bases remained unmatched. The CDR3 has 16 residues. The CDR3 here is CAISGDRGGTQETQYF. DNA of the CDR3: TGTGCCATCAGTGGGGACAGGGGGGGGACCCAAGAGACCCAGTACTTC.

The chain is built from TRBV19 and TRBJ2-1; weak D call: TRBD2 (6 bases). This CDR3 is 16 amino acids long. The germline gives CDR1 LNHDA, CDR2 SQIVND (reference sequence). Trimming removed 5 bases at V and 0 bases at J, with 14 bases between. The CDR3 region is CASSLPLRGSYNEQFF. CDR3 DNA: TGTGCCAGTAGTCTCCCTTTGCGGGGCTCCTACAATGAGCAGTTCTTC.

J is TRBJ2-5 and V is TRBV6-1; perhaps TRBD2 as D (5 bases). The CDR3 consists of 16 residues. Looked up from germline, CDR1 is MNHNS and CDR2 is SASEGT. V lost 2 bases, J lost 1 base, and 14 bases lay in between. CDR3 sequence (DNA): TGTGCCAGCAGTGAAAACGGGGTTAACCTCCAAGAGACCCAGTACTTC. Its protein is CASSENGVNLQETQYF.

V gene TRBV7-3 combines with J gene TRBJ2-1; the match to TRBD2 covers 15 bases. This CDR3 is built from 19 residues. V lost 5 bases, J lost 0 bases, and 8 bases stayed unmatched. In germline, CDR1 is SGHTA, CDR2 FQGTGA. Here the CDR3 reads CASSPVGTSGRSSYNEQFF. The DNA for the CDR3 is TGTGCCAGCAGCCCTGTAGGGACTAGCGGGAGGAGCTCCTACAATGAGCAGTTCTTC.

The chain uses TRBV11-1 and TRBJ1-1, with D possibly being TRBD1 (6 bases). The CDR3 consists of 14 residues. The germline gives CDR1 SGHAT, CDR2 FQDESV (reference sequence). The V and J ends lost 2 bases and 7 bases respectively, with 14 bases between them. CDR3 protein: CASSLRGHWGEAFF. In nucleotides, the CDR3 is TGTGCCAGCAGCTTAAGGGGACATTGGGGTGAAGCTTTCTTT.

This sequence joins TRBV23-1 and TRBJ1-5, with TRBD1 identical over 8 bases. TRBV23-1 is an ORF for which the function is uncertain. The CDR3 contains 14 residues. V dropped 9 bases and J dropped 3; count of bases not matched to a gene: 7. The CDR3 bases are TGCGCCAGGGCACAGGGGGTGGTCAATCAGCCCCAGCATTTT. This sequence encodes CARAQGVVNQPQHF.

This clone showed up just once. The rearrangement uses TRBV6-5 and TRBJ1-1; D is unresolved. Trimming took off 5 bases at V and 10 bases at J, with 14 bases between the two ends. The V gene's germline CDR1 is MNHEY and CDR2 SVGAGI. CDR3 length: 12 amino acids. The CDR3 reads CASSPGLGRAFF. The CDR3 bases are TGTGCCAGCAGTCCTGGACTAGGGAGAGCTTTCTTT.

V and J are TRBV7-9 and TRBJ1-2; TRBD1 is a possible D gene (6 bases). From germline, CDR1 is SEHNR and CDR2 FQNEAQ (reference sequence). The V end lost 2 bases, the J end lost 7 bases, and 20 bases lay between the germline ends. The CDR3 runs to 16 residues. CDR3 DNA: TGTGCCAGCAGCTTATTGGCGGGGGCCCTATTCGTTGGCTACACCTTC. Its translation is CASSLLAGALFVGYTF.

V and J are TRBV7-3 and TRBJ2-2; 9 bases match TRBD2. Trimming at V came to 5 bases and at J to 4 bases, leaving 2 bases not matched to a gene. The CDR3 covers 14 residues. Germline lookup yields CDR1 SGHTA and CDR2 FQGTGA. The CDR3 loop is CASSGLATTGELFF. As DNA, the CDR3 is TGTGCCAGCAGCGGACTAGCGACCACCGGGGAGCTGTTTTTT.

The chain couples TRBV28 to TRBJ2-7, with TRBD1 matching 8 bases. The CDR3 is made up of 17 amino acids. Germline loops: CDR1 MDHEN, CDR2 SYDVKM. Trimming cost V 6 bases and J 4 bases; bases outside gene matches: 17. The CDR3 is CASRRGHYPTGVYEQYF. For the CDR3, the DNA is TGTGCCAGCAGGCGCGGTCACTACCCGACAGGGGTATACGAGCAGTACTTC.

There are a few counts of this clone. Written as DNA, the CDR3 is TGTGCCAGCATCCACATCAGCTCTGGAAACACCATATATTTT. It encodes CASIHISSGNTIYF. The chain couples TRBV7-9 to TRBJ1-3; no firm D call. The CDR3 spans 14 residues. Deletions cut 7 bases from V and 0 bases from J, with 10 bases between. Germline assignment: CDR1 SEHNR and CDR2 FQNEAQ (reference sequence). Combining the CDR3 with reference TRBV7-9 and TRBJ1-3 gives the whole variable domain DTGVSQNPRHKITKRGQNVTFRCDPISEHNRLYWYRQTLGQGPEFLTYFQNEAQLEKSRLLSDRFSAERPKGSFSTLEIQRTEQGDSAMYLCASIHISSGNTIYFGEGSWLTVV.

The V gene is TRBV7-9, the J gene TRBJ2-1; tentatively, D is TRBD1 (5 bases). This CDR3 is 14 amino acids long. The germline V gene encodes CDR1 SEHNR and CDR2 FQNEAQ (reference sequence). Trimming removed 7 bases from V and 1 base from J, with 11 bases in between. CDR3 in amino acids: CASILGQSYNEQFF. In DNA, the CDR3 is TGTGCCAGCATCTTGGGGCAGTCCTACAATGAGCAGTTCTTC.

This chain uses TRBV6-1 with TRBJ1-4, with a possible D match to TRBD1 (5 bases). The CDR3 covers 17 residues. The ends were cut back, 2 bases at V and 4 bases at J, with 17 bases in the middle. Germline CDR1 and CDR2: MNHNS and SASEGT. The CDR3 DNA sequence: TGTGCCAGCAGTGAATGGGGGACGGGGGACGTTAATGAAAAACTGTTTTTT. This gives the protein CASSEWGTGDVNEKLFF.

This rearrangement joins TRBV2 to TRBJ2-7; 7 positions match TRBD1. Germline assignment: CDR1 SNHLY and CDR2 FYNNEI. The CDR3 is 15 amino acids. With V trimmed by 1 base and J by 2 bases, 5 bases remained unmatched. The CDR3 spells CASSEVTGLPYEQYF. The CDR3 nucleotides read TGTGCCAGCAGTGAAGTGACAGGGTTACCCTACGAGCAGTACTTC.

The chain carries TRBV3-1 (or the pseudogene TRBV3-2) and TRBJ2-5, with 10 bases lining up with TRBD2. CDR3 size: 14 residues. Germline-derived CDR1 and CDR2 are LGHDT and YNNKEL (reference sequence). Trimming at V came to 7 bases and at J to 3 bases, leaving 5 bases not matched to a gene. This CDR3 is CASTSLAGKETQYF. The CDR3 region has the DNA TGTGCCAGCACCTCACTAGCGGGGAAAGAGACCCAGTACTTC.